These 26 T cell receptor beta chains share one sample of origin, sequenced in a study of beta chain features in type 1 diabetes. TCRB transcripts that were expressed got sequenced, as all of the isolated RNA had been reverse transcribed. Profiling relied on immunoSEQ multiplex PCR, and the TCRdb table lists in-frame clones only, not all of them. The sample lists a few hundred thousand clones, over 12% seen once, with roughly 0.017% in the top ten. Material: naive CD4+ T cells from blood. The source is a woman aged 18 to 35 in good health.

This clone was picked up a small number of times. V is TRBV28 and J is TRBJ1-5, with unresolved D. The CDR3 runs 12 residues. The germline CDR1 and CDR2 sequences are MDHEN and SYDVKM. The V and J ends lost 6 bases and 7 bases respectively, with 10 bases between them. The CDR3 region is CASSPTGQPQHF. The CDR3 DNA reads TGTGCCAGCAGCCCGACTGGGCAGCCCCAGCATTTT. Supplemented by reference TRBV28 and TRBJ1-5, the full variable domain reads DVKVTQSSRYLVKRTGEKVFLECVQDMDHENMFWYRQDPGLGLRLIYFSYDVKMKEKGDIPEGYSVSREKKERFSLILESASTNQTSMYLCASSPTGQPQHFGDGTRLSIL.

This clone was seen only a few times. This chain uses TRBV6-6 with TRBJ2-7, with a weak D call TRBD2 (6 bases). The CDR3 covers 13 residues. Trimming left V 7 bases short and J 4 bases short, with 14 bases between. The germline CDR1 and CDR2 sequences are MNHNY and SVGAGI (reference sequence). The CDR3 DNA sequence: TGTGCCAGCACCATGCCGGCGGGGTACGAGCAGTACTTC. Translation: CASTMPAGYEQYF.

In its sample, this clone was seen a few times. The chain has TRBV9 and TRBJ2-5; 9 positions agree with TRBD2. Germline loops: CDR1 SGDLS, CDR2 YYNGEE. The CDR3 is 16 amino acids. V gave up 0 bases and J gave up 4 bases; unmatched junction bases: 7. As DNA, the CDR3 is TGTGCCAGCAGCGTAGGGGCTAGCGGGGAGGCAGAGACCCAGTACTTC. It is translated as CASSVGASGEAETQYF.

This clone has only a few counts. CDR3 amino acids: CASSQDLGTSTDTQYF. For the CDR3, the DNA is TGCGCCAGCAGCCAAGATCTAGGCACTAGCACAGATACGCAGTATTTT. V and J are TRBV4-3 and TRBJ2-3; D gene ambiguous. Trimming stripped 0 bases from V and 0 bases from J, with 10 bases between. The germline V gene has CDR1 LGHNA and CDR2 YSLEER. This CDR3 spans 16 amino acids.

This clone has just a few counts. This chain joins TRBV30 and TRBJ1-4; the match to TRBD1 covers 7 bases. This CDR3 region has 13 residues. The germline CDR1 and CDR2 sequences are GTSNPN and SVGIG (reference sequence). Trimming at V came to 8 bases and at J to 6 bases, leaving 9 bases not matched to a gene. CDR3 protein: CALHRGPDEKLFF. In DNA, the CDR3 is TGTGCCCTACACAGGGGCCCCGATGAAAAACTGTTTTTT.

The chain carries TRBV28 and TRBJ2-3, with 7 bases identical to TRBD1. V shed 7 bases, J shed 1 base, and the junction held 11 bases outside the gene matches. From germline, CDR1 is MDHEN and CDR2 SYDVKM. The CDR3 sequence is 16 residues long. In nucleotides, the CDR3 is TGTGCCAGCAACCGACAGGGAGTTCCCCGCACAGATACGCAGTATTTT. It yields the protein CASNRQGVPRTDTQYF.

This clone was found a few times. The CDR3 loop reads CASSLALGGSYEQYF. The CDR3 nucleotides are TGTGCCAGCAGCTTAGCACTTGGCGGTTCCTACGAGCAGTACTTC. The chain joins TRBV7-9 to TRBJ2-7, with D hard to call. CDR1 and CDR2 (germline): SEHNR, FQNEAQ (reference sequence). CDR3 length equals 15 residues. The ends were cut back, 0 bases at V and 1 base at J, with 10 bases in the middle.

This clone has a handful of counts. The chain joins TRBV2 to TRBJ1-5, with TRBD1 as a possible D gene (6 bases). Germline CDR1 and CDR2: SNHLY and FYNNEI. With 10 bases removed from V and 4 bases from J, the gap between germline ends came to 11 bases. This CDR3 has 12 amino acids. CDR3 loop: CATHDRNQPQHF. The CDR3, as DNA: TGTGCCACTCACGACAGGAATCAGCCCCAGCATTTT.

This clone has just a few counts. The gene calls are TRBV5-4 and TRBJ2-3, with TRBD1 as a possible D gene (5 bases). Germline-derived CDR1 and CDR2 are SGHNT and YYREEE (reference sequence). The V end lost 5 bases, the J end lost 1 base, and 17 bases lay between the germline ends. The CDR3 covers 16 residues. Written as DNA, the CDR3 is TGTGCCAGCAGGCCCACAGGAGTTATAGGCACAGATACGCAGTATTTT. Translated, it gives CASRPTGVIGTDTQYF.

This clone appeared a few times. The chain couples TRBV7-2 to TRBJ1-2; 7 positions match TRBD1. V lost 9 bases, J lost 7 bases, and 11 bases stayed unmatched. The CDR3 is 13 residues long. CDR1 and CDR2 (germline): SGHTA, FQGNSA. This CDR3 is CASGYRGERGYTF. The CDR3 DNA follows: TGTGCCAGTGGTTACAGGGGTGAACGTGGCTACACCTTC.

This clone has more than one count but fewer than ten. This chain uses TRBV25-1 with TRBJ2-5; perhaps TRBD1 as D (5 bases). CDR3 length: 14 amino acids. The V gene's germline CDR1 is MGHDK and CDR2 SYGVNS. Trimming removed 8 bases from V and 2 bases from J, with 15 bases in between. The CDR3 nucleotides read TGTGCCAGCGGACAAGAGACTCCTCAAGAGACCCAGTACTTC. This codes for CASGQETPQETQYF.

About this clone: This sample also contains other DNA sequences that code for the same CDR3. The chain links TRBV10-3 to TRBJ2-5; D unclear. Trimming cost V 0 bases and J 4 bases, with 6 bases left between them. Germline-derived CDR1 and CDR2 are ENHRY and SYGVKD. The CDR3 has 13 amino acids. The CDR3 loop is CAISESTGETQYF. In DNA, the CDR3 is TGTGCCATCAGTGAGTCGACTGGAGAGACCCAGTACTTC.

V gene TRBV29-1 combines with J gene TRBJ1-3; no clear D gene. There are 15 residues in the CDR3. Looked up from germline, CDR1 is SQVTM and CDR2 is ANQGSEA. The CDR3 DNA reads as TGCAGTTTTATCGGTTCGGGATACTCTGGAAACACCATATATTTT. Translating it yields CSFIGSGYSGNTIYF.

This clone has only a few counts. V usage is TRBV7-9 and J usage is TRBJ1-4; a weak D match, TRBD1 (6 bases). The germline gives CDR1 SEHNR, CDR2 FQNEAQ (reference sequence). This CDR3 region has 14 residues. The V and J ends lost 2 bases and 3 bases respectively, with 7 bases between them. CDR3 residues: CASSLSGANEKLFF. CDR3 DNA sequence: TGTGCCAGCAGCTTATCAGGGGCTAATGAAAAACTGTTTTTT. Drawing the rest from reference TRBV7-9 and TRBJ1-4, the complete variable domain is DTGVSQNPRHKITKRGQNVTFRCDPISEHNRLYWYRQTLGQGPEFLTYFQNEAQLEKSRLLSDRFSAERPKGSFSTLEIQRTEQGDSAMYLCASSLSGANEKLFFGSGTQLSVL.

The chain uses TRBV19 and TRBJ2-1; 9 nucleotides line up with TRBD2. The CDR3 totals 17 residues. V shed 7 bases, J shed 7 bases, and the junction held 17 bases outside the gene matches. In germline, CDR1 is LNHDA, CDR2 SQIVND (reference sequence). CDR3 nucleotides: TGTGCCAGTACCCCCCGTCTAGCGGGAAGGCAAGTGAATGAGCAGTTCTTC. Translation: CASTPRLAGRQVNEQFF.

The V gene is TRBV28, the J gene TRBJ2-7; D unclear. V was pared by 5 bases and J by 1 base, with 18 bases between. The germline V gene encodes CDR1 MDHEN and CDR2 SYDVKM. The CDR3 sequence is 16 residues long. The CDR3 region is CASSIQMKIVSYEQYF. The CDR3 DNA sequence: TGTGCCAGCAGTATCCAGATGAAGATCGTTTCCTACGAGCAGTACTTC.

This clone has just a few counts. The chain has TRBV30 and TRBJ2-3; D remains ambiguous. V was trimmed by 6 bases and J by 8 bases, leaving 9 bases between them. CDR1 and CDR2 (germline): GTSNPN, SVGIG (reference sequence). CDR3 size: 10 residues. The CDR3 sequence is CACYLGTQYF. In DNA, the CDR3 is TGTGCCTGCTATCTAGGTACGCAGTATTTT.

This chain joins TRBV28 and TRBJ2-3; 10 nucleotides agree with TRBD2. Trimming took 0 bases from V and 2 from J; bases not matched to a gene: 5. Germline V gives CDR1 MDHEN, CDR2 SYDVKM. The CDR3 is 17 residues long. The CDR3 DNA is TGTGCCAGCAGTTTATGGAGCGGGAGGGCCTCCACAGATACGCAGTATTTT. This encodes CASSLWSGRASTDTQYF. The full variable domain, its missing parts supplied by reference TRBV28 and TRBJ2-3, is DVKVTQSSRYLVKRTGEKVFLECVQDMDHENMFWYRQDPGLGLRLIYFSYDVKMKEKGDIPEGYSVSREKKERFSLILESASTNQTSMYLCASSLWSGRASTDTQYFGPGTRLTVL.

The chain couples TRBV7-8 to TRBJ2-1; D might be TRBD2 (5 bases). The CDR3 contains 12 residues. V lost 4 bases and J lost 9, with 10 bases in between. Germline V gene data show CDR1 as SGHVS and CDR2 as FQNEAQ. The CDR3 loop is CASSSHGSEQFF. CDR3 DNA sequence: TGTGCCAGCAGCTCCCATGGGAGTGAGCAGTTCTTC.

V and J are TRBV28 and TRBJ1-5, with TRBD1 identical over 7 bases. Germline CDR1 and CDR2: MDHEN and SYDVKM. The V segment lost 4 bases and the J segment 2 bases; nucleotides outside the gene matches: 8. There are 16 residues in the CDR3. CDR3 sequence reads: CASSSPITGGNQPQHF. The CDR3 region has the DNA TGTGCCAGCAGTTCTCCAATCACAGGGGGCAATCAGCCCCAGCATTTT.

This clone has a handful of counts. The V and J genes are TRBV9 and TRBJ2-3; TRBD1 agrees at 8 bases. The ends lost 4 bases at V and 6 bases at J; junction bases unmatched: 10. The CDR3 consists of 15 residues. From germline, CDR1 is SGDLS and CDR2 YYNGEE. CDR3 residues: CASSTGQGEADTQYF. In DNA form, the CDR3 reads TGTGCCAGCAGCACAGGACAGGGTGAGGCGGATACGCAGTATTTT.

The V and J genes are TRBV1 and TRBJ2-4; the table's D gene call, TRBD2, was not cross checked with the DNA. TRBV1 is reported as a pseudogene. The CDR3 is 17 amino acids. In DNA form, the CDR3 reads TGCACCAGCAGCCAAGAAGCGGACCTAAAGGCCAAAAACATTCAGTACTTC. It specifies CTSSQEADLKAKNIQYF.

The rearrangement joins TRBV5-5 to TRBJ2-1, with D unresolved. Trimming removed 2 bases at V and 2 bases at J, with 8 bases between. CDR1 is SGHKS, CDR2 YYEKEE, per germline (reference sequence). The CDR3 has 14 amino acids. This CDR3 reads CASSFSEAYNEQFF. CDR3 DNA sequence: TGTGCCAGCAGCTTCAGCGAGGCCTACAATGAGCAGTTCTTC.

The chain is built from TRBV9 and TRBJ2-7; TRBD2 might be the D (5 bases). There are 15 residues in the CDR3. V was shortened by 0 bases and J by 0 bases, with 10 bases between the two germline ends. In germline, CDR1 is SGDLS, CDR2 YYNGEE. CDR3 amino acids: CASSVGLGSSYEQYF. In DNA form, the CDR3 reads TGTGCCAGCAGCGTAGGTCTGGGGAGCTCCTACGAGCAGTACTTC.

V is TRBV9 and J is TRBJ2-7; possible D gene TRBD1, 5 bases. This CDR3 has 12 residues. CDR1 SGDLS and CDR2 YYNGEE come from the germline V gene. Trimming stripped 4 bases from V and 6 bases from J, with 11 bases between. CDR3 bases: TGTGCCAGCAGCCCCAGGGTGGGCGAGCAGTACTTC. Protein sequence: CASSPRVGEQYF.

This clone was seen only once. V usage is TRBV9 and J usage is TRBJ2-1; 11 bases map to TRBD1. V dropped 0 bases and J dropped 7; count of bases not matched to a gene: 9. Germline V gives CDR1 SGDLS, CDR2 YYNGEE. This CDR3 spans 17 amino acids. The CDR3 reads CASSVAPGQGAWNEQFF. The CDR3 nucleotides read TGTGCCAGCAGCGTAGCTCCCGGACAGGGGGCATGGAATGAGCAGTTCTTC.